Presented here are 32 T cell receptor beta chains from one specimen sequenced in a study of CD8 T cells in Susac syndrome. Random hexamers were used to reverse transcribe an amount of roughly 0.5 to 1 ug RNA. TCRdb ran MiXCR on the immunoSEQ multiplex PCR reads and lists one entry per CDR3 protein. The table shows about 240,000 distinct CDR3 sequences, with almost 97% occurring only once. Sequences were obtained from CD4+ T cells from PBMCs. Source of these receptors: a human donor with Susac syndrome.

This chain connects TRBV14 to TRBJ2-7; D is possibly TRBD1 (5 bases). V was cut by 3 bases and J by 3 bases, with 12 bases left in between. The CDR3 totals 14 residues. Per germline, CDR1 SGHDN and CDR2 FVKESK. The CDR3, as DNA: TGTGCCAGCAGCCAGTACAGGCGGAACTACGAGCAGTACTTC. The encoded protein is CASSQYRRNYEQYF.

The gene calls are TRBV7-2 and TRBJ2-3; no definite D call. CDR1 is SGHTA, CDR2 FQGNSA, per germline. V was pared by 0 bases and J by 4 bases, with 11 bases between. CDR3 size: 15 residues. The DNA of the CDR3 is TGTGCCAGCAGCTTAGCTAGAGGCCTCCCAGATACGCAGTATTTT. Protein: CASSLARGLPDTQYF.

Only one count was recorded for this clonotype. The chain joins TRBV5-4 to TRBJ1-2; TRBD1 is a possible D gene (6 bases). The CDR3 runs to 14 residues. Germline assignment: CDR1 SGHNT and CDR2 YYREEE (reference sequence). Trimming pared 5 bases from V and 4 bases from J, leaving 15 bases between. CDR3 loop: CASSSQDRSYGYTF. The CDR3 bases are TGTGCCAGCAGTTCACAAGACAGGTCCTATGGCTACACCTTC.

The genes are TRBV12-3 or TRBV12-4 and TRBJ1-5; D gene ambiguous. The CDR3 totals 15 residues. V dropped 1 base and J dropped 4 bases, with 11 bases sitting between them. CDR3 sequence reads: CASSLGRFTNQPQHF. The CDR3 region has the DNA TGTGCCAGCAGTTTAGGCAGGTTTACTAATCAGCCCCAGCATTTT.

This sequence joins TRBV29-1 and TRBJ2-1, with 8 nucleotides matching TRBD1. Per germline, CDR1 SQVTM and CDR2 ANQGSEA. The CDR3 is 13 amino acids. V lost 7 bases, J lost 0 bases, and 2 bases stayed unmatched. The CDR3 is CSAGQDSYNEQFF. DNA for the CDR3: TGCAGCGCGGGACAGGACTCCTACAATGAGCAGTTCTTC.

The rearrangement joins TRBV20-1 to TRBJ1-1, with D uncertain. Germline V lookup: CDR1 DFQATT, CDR2 SNEGSKA (reference sequence). The CDR3 contains 13 residues. V was clipped by 3 bases and J by 5 bases, with 13 bases between them. The CDR3 coding sequence is TGCAGTGCTAGGCCAGCGGGGTTGACTGAAGCTTTCTTT. Its protein is CSARPAGLTEAFF.

The chain carries TRBV9 and TRBJ2-5; D gene unclear. V was shortened by 0 bases and J by 1 base, with 7 bases between the two germline ends. Germline loops: CDR1 SGDLS, CDR2 YYNGEE. The CDR3 loop spans 14 amino acids. This chain's CDR3 is CASSVEARQETQYF. CDR3 bases: TGTGCCAGCAGCGTAGAAGCGCGCCAAGAGACCCAGTACTTC.

V gene TRBV9 combines with J gene TRBJ2-1, with 9 bases matching TRBD2. The length of the CDR3 is 17 residues. Germline V gene data show CDR1 as SGDLS and CDR2 as YYNGEE. J gave up 4 bases and V 0 bases, and 8 bases lay outside the gene matches. The DNA of the CDR3 is TGTGCCAGCAGCGTAGGGGGTAGCGGGAGAAGTTACAATGAGCAGTTCTTC. Encoded protein: CASSVGGSGRSYNEQFF.

The chain employs TRBV3-1 and TRBJ1-2, with 11 bases that match TRBD1. Looked up from germline, CDR1 is LGHDT and CDR2 is YNNKEL (reference sequence). Trimming took 1 base from V and 6 from J; bases not matched to a gene: 1. The CDR3 loop spans 14 amino acids. CDR3 loop: CASSQVDRGHGYTF. In DNA form, the CDR3 reads TGTGCCAGCAGCCAAGTGGACAGGGGGCATGGCTACACCTTC.

The V and J genes are TRBV12-3 or TRBV12-4 and TRBJ2-4, with unresolved D. V was cut by 9 bases and J by 5 bases, with 8 bases left in between. The CDR3 sequence is 11 residues long. DNA of the CDR3: TGTGCCAGTTCCGGCCAAAACATTCAGTACTTC. This gives the protein CASSGQNIQYF.

V and J are TRBV29-1 and TRBJ2-3; perhaps TRBD1 as D (5 bases). V lost 0 bases and J lost 3, with 7 bases in between. The CDR3 totals 13 residues. Germline V gene sequence: CDR1 SQVTM, CDR2 ANQGSEA. The CDR3 region is CSVEDQGTDTQYF. CDR3 DNA: TGCAGCGTTGAAGATCAGGGTACAGATACGCAGTATTTT.

The rearrangement uses TRBV11-3 and TRBJ2-7, with no clear D. The CDR3 extends over 14 amino acids. Trimming removed 5 bases from V and 3 bases from J, with 14 bases in between. The germline V gene has CDR1 SGHNT and CDR2 YENEEA. CDR3 coding DNA: TGTGCCAGCAGCCCAGGACGACCTTACTACGAGCAGTACTTC. Protein sequence: CASSPGRPYYEQYF.

V gene TRBV11-1 combines with J gene TRBJ2-6; D perhaps matches TRBD2 (6 bases). V was cut by 6 bases and J by 5 bases, with 8 bases left in between. The CDR3 is made up of 13 amino acids. Germline-derived CDR1 and CDR2 are SGHAT and FQDESV (reference sequence). Here the CDR3 reads CASSAGWANVLTF. CDR3 sequence (DNA): TGTGCCAGCAGTGCGGGGTGGGCCAACGTCCTGACTTTC.

The V gene is TRBV12-5, the J gene TRBJ1-5; D gene ambiguous. The V and J ends lost 7 bases and 7 bases respectively, with 11 bases between them. The CDR3 consists of 12 residues. The germline CDR1 and CDR2 sequences are LGHNT and FRNRAP. The chain's CDR3 is CASDNSWQPQHF. CDR3 nucleotide sequence: TGTGCTAGTGATAACTCGTGGCAGCCCCAGCATTTT.

Remarks on this clonotype: No conserved phenylalanine or tryptophan ends this CDR3, so it is likely a read error. The limits of the CDR3 on the DNA are not certain, so only TCRdb's listed CDR3 is given. The chain combines TRBV4-1 with TRBJ1-2; TRBD1 is taken as the D call from the table, unchecked against the DNA. With termini counted, the CDR3 has 14 amino acids. CDR1 and CDR2 from the germline V gene are MGHRA and YSYEKL. CDR3 region: CASSQDPQGRPKFV.

The CDR3 loop is CASSQDQTGVGYGYTF. The CDR3 nucleotides are TGCGCCAGCAGCCAAGACCAGACAGGGGTTGGGTATGGCTACACCTTC. This chain connects TRBV4-1 to TRBJ1-2, with 8 bases fitting TRBD1. Trimming at V came to 0 bases and at J to 5 bases, leaving 8 bases not matched to a gene. Germline V lookup: CDR1 MGHRA, CDR2 YSYEKL. The CDR3 has 16 amino acids.

V usage is TRBV7-9 and J usage is TRBJ1-2; D not certain. V gave up 6 bases and J gave up 3 bases, with 14 bases separating them. The germline V gene encodes CDR1 SEHNR and CDR2 FQNEAQ (reference sequence). CDR3 length equals 14 residues. CDR3 sequence (DNA): TGTGCCAGCAGTCCCCCAACTTTGTACTATGGCTACACCTTC. This sequence encodes CASSPPTLYYGYTF.

This chain joins TRBV30 and TRBJ1-1; D remains ambiguous. The germline CDR1 and CDR2 sequences are GTSNPN and SVGIG (reference sequence). V shed 1 base and J shed 1 base, with 10 bases lying between them. The length of the CDR3 is 14 residues. CDR3 DNA: TGTGCCTGGAGTGCGGGTCGGGGGAACACTGAAGCTTTCTTT. Translated, it gives CAWSAGRGNTEAFF.

The V call is TRBV12-3 or TRBV12-4, the J call TRBJ1-4; no clear D gene. Trimming shortened V by 5 bases and J by 8 bases, and 15 bases separated the two germline ends. This CDR3 spans 14 amino acids. The CDR3 DNA sequence: TGTGCCAGCAGTCCTAGGACGGGAAACGAAAAACTGTTTTTT. Amino acids: CASSPRTGNEKLFF.

The CDR3 DNA reads as TGTGCCAGCAGTACGCCGGAAGGCACAGATACGCAGTATTTT. Its translation: CASSTPEGTDTQYF. The chain employs TRBV25-1 and TRBJ2-3; D gene uncertain. The CDR3 contains 14 residues. Germline values: CDR1 MGHDK, CDR2 SYGVNS. V was shortened by 5 bases and J by 1 base, with 10 bases between the two germline ends.

This sequence joins TRBV20-1 and TRBJ2-5; 11 nucleotides match TRBD2. J lost 3 bases, V lost 4 bases, and 4 bases had no gene match. The CDR3 consists of 14 residues. Germline loops: CDR1 DFQATT, CDR2 SNEGSKA (reference sequence). CDR3 region: CSAIPGLAEETQYF. CDR3 nucleotide sequence: TGCAGTGCTATCCCGGGACTAGCGGAAGAGACCCAGTACTTC.

This clonotype showed up just once. The genes are TRBV4-2 and TRBJ2-1; 10 bases align to TRBD2. J lost 8 bases, V lost 3 bases, and 7 bases had no gene match. Looked up from germline, CDR1 is LGHNA and CDR2 is YNFKEQ. This CDR3 is 15 amino acids long. CDR3 protein: CASSHTSGKGDEQFF. The CDR3 DNA sequence: TGTGCCAGCAGCCACACTAGCGGGAAGGGGGATGAGCAGTTCTTC.

The DNA of the CDR3 is TGTGCCAGCTCACCCACCTCGAGGCACTACGAGCAGTACTTC. It yields the protein CASSPTSRHYEQYF. The V gene is TRBV18, the J gene TRBJ2-7; D is unresolved. Trimming took 3 bases from V and 3 from J, leaving 12 bases between them. This CDR3 is built from 14 residues. Germline assignment: CDR1 KGHSH and CDR2 LQKENI.

The V and J genes are TRBV29-1 and TRBJ1-1, with unresolved D. CDR1 and CDR2 from the germline V gene are SQVTM and ANQGSEA. V dropped 6 bases and J dropped 1 base, with 18 bases sitting between them. This CDR3 comprises 15 residues. The CDR3 loop is CSVAPTSRRNTEAFF. The CDR3 DNA is TGCAGCGTCGCTCCTACTTCACGGAGGAACACTGAAGCTTTCTTT.

The chain's CDR3 is CASSERGVLAKNIQYF. The CDR3, as DNA: TGTGCCAGCAGTGAACGCGGAGTACTAGCCAAAAACATTCAGTACTTC. The V call is TRBV25-1, the J call TRBJ2-4, with D uncertain. Germline-derived CDR1 and CDR2 are MGHDK and SYGVNS. The CDR3 length is 16 residues. V shed 2 bases and J shed 0 bases, with 11 bases lying between them.

The rearrangement uses TRBV20-1 and TRBJ1-1, with D uncertain. The germline V and J ends were trimmed by 6 bases and 8 bases, with 16 bases remaining between them. In germline, CDR1 is DFQATT, CDR2 SNEGSKA (reference sequence). The length of the CDR3 is 12 residues. The CDR3 DNA sequence: TGCAGTGCCATAAGAGGTCTGTTGGAAGCTTTCTTT. Protein product: CSAIRGLLEAFF.

The chain has TRBV12-3 or TRBV12-4 and TRBJ2-7; D remains ambiguous. The CDR3 length is 14 residues. Trimming cost V 6 bases and J 4 bases, with 16 bases left between them. The CDR3 region has the DNA TGTGCCAGCAGCCATAATCTAGATTGGTACGAGCAGTACTTC. Its translation is CASSHNLDWYEQYF.

This chain connects TRBV30 to TRBJ2-1; 7 nucleotides line up with TRBD2. This CDR3 region has 15 residues. After removal of 2 bases from V and 2 bases from J, the junction contained 6 bases not matched to a gene. Germline-derived CDR1 and CDR2 are GTSNPN and SVGIG (reference sequence). The CDR3 protein is CAWSKPSGAYNEQFF. DNA for the CDR3: TGTGCCTGGAGTAAACCTAGCGGTGCCTACAATGAGCAGTTCTTC.

The chain joins TRBV29-1 to TRBJ2-7; unclear D gene. CDR3 length: 11 residues. CDR1 and CDR2 from the germline V gene are SQVTM and ANQGSEA. V was trimmed by 7 bases and J by 5 bases, leaving 12 bases between them. The DNA of the CDR3 is TGCAGCGCTTCGTCTAGGGACGAGCAGTACTTC. Protein: CSASSRDEQYF.

V gene TRBV11-3 combines with J gene TRBJ2-6; the D is unclear. CDR1 SGHNT and CDR2 YENEEA come from the germline V gene. This CDR3 has 15 amino acids. Trimming took off 4 bases at V and 0 bases at J, with 7 bases between the two ends. CDR3 sequence: CASSYRDSGANVLTF. For the CDR3, the DNA is TGTGCCAGCAGCTACAGAGACTCTGGGGCCAACGTCCTGACTTTC.

The rearrangement links TRBV28 to TRBJ2-7; 11 bases are a match to TRBD2. Germline V gives CDR1 MDHEN, CDR2 SYDVKM. This CDR3 spans 15 amino acids. The trim removed 7 bases at V and 5 bases at J, leaving 10 bases unmatched. CDR3 DNA: TGTGCCAGCAACCGGTTGACTAGCGGGATCCACGAGCAGTACTTC. Residues: CASNRLTSGIHEQYF.

The genes are TRBV4-1 and TRBJ2-5, with D hard to call. Germline assignment: CDR1 MGHRA and CDR2 YSYEKL. This CDR3 has 13 residues. Trimming shortened V by 1 base and J by 4 bases, and 7 bases separated the two germline ends. CDR3 sequence: CASSQVVAETQYF. CDR3 DNA: TGCGCCAGCAGCCAAGTAGTAGCAGAGACCCAGTACTTC.